These 24 T cell receptor beta chains were all obtained from the same sample, sequenced in a study of blood T cell repertoires in COVID-19. Clones were sequenced by immunoSEQ multiplex PCR, and TCRdb holds only the in-frame ones, with some missing. The sample includes some 300,000 clones, 85% to 90% of them seen just once. Sample: peripheral blood. The receptors here all came from an older man with acute or convalescent COVID-19.

The chain carries TRBV27 and TRBJ2-3, with a tentative D call TRBD2 (6 bases). The CDR3 is 13 residues long. The germline CDR1 and CDR2 sequences are MNHEY and SMNVEV (reference sequence). The ends were cut back, 6 bases at V and 1 base at J, with 8 bases in the middle. CDR3 nucleotide sequence: TGTGCCAGCAGGTGGGGGGGCACAGATACGCAGTATTTT. This translates into CASRWGGTDTQYF.

The rearrangement joins TRBV18 to TRBJ2-1; 11 positions agree with TRBD2. Germline trimming cut 3 bases from V and 3 bases from J; bases unmatched to any gene: 1. The CDR3 extends over 15 amino acids. Germline V gives CDR1 KGHSH, CDR2 LQKENI. In DNA, the CDR3 is TGTGCCAGCTCACCTACTAGCGGGGGCTACAATGAGCAGTTCTTC. Its protein product is CASSPTSGGYNEQFF.

The genes are TRBV7-2 and TRBJ2-1, with 10 positions matching TRBD1. This CDR3 is built from 14 residues. Trimming at V came to 5 bases and at J to 10 bases, leaving 8 bases not matched to a gene. The germline gives CDR1 SGHTA, CDR2 FQGNSA. The CDR3 sequence is CASSPRDRGGEQFF. The CDR3 coding sequence is TGTGCCAGCAGCCCCCGGGACAGGGGCGGGGAGCAGTTCTTC.

The V gene is TRBV19, the J gene TRBJ2-1, with D possibly matching TRBD1 (6 bases). The CDR3 sequence is 12 residues long. CDR1 is LNHDA and CDR2 is SQIVND in the germline V gene (reference sequence). V gave up 8 bases and J gave up 4 bases, with 9 bases separating them. This CDR3 reads CASSDRYNEQFF. The CDR3 nucleotides read TGTGCCAGTTCGGACAGATACAATGAGCAGTTCTTC.

V usage is TRBV10-3 and J usage is TRBJ2-7; D might be TRBD1 (6 bases). Trimming took off 6 bases at V and 6 bases at J, with 12 bases between the two ends. Germline lookup yields CDR1 ENHRY and CDR2 SYGVKD. This CDR3 region has 12 residues. CDR3 region: CAIRAGVGEQYF. The CDR3 DNA follows: TGTGCCATCAGGGCAGGGGTCGGCGAGCAGTACTTC.

This chain uses TRBV2 with TRBJ2-1; D gene unclear. The CDR3 totals 13 residues. CDR1 and CDR2 (germline): SNHLY, FYNNEI. The V end lost 5 bases, the J end lost 10 bases, and 15 bases lay between the germline ends. In DNA, the CDR3 is TGTGCCAGCAGTACCCTAGTTGTCTGGGAGCAGTTCTTC. As protein: CASSTLVVWEQFF.

This sequence joins TRBV5-8 and TRBJ2-5; TRBD2 might be the D (5 bases). Germline V CDR1 and CDR2: SGHTS, YDEGEE. The CDR3 covers 15 residues. V lost 0 bases, J lost 2 bases, and 11 bases lay in between. The CDR3 reads CASSLGRELQETQYF. The CDR3 region has the DNA TGTGCCAGCAGCTTGGGCCGGGAATTGCAAGAGACCCAGTACTTC.

CDR3 loop: CASSLGLAGGTTDTQYF. CDR3 coding DNA: TGTGCCAGCAGCTTGGGCCTAGCGGGAGGTACCACAGATACGCAGTATTTT. This sequence joins TRBV5-4 and TRBJ2-3, with 11 nucleotides matching TRBD2. V was clipped by 0 bases and J by 2 bases; unmatched bases: 5. The CDR3 has 17 amino acids. CDR1 is SGHNT, CDR2 YYREEE, per germline (reference sequence).

The chain is built from TRBV19 and TRBJ1-5; no clear D. Per germline, CDR1 LNHDA and CDR2 SQIVND (reference sequence). Trimming stripped 7 bases from V and 0 bases from J, with 7 bases between. The CDR3 consists of 13 residues. The CDR3 is CASIRDSNQPQHF. CDR3 sequence (DNA): TGTGCCAGTATCCGGGATAGCAATCAGCCCCAGCATTTT.

The chain joins TRBV6-2 or TRBV6-3 to TRBJ2-5, with 10 bases lining up with TRBD1. V lost 2 bases, J lost 5 bases, and 5 bases stayed unmatched. The CDR3 totals 15 residues. Germline V CDR1 and CDR2: MNHEY, SVGEGT. The CDR3 coding sequence is TGTGCCAGCAGTTACGTGGGACAGGGGCTGGAGACCCAGTACTTC. Protein: CASSYVGQGLETQYF.

V usage is TRBV5-1 and J usage is TRBJ2-6; D is undetermined. The CDR3 is 15 residues long. CDR1 SGHRS and CDR2 YFSETQ come from the germline V gene. The germline V and J ends were trimmed by 0 bases and 4 bases, with 8 bases remaining between them. The CDR3 bases are TGCGCCAGCAGCTTGGCCCTTTCCGGGGCCAACGTCCTGACTTTC. This codes for CASSLALSGANVLTF.

The chain joins TRBV19 to TRBJ2-3, with 8 nucleotides matching TRBD1. CDR3 length: 14 residues. V shed 7 bases and J 4 bases; nucleotides not matched to a gene: 7. Germline CDR1 reads LNHDA; CDR2 reads SQIVND (reference sequence). The CDR3 nucleotides are TGTGCCAGTACCTCGAGGACAGGGCCAGATACGCAGTATTTT. It specifies CASTSRTGPDTQYF.

J is TRBJ2-1 and V is TRBV5-1; tentative D call: TRBD2 (6 bases). Germline CDR1 reads SGHRS; CDR2 reads YFSETQ. The V gene lost 3 bases and the J gene lost 4 bases, with 17 bases spanning the gap. The CDR3 consists of 16 residues. The DNA of the CDR3 is TGCGCCAGCAGCTCCCGACTAGTAGGATCTTACAATGAGCAGTTCTTC. It translates to CASSSRLVGSYNEQFF.

The chain links TRBV7-2 to TRBJ2-1; 8 bases are shared with TRBD1. J gave up 4 bases and V 3 bases, and 2 bases lay outside the gene matches. This CDR3 has 14 amino acids. From germline, CDR1 is SGHTA and CDR2 FQGNSA. CDR3 residues: CASSFRDRYNEQFF. As DNA, the CDR3 is TGTGCCAGCAGCTTCAGGGACAGGTACAATGAGCAGTTCTTC.

The V call is TRBV5-6, the J call TRBJ1-6; 7 nucleotides align to TRBD1. V shed 4 bases, J shed 4 bases, and the junction held 5 bases outside the gene matches. Germline CDR1 and CDR2: SGHDT and YYEEEE. The CDR3 is made up of 15 amino acids. The CDR3 region is CASSPTTGYNSPLHF. The CDR3, as DNA: TGTGCCAGCAGCCCTACGACAGGGTATAATTCACCCCTCCACTTT.

The CDR3 sequence: CASSQSFGSGKRETQYF. The CDR3 DNA follows: TGCGCCAGCAGTCAATCTTTTGGTAGCGGGAAAAGGGAGACCCAGTACTTC. The V call is TRBV23-1, the J call TRBJ2-5; TRBD2 matches 8 bases. TRBV23-1 is assigned to the ORF class and has an uncertain function. CDR3 length: 17 residues. V lost 0 bases and J lost 5; bases outside the gene matches: 11.

This clone was counted a few times. The chain couples TRBV12-5 to TRBJ1-1, with TRBD1 matching over 9 bases. V trimming: 4 bases; J trimming: 1 base; junction bases outside the gene matches: 7. Germline assignment: CDR1 LGHNT and CDR2 FRNRAP. The CDR3 loop spans 16 amino acids. Here the CDR3 reads CASGYGTGSRNTEAFF. In DNA form, the CDR3 reads TGTGCTAGTGGTTACGGGACAGGGAGTAGGAACACTGAAGCTTTCTTT.

The chain uses TRBV9 and TRBJ1-1; unclear D gene. The V gene's germline CDR1 is SGDLS and CDR2 YYNGEE. Trimming removed 0 bases at V and 3 bases at J, with 6 bases between. This CDR3 has 13 residues. CDR3 loop: CASSVGGHTEAFF. CDR3 coding DNA: TGTGCCAGCAGCGTAGGAGGGCACACTGAAGCTTTCTTT. The whole variable domain, filled in from reference TRBV9 and TRBJ1-1, reads DSGVTQTPKHLITATGQRVTLRCSPRSGDLSVYWYQQSLDQGLQFLIQYYNGEERAKGNILERFSAQQFPDLHSELNLSSLELGDSALYFCASSVGGHTEAFFGQGTRLTVV.

This rearrangement joins TRBV4-2 to TRBJ2-7, with a tentative D call TRBD2 (6 bases). Germline CDR1 and CDR2: LGHNA and YNFKEQ. Trimming pared 2 bases from V and 0 bases from J, leaving 20 bases between. CDR3 length equals 18 residues. The CDR3 spells CASSQREFSGGSSYEQYF. CDR3 coding DNA: TGTGCCAGCAGCCAACGGGAATTTAGCGGAGGGAGCTCCTACGAGCAGTACTTC.

The J gene is TRBJ2-7, the V gene TRBV20-1; possible D gene TRBD1, 6 bases. The CDR3 covers 11 residues. Germline CDR1 and CDR2: DFQATT and SNEGSKA (reference sequence). With 4 bases removed from V and 6 bases from J, the gap between germline ends came to 10 bases. The CDR3 protein is CSANRVGEQYF. The CDR3 nucleotides are TGCAGTGCTAACAGGGTGGGCGAGCAGTACTTC.

The CDR3 sequence: CASSSNFGGSGNTIYF. For the CDR3, the DNA is TGTGCCAGCAGCTCCAACTTCGGGGGCTCTGGAAACACCATATATTTT. V and J are TRBV27 and TRBJ1-3; TRBD1 is a possible D gene (5 bases). Germline values: CDR1 MNHEY, CDR2 SMNVEV (reference sequence). The V gene lost 6 bases and the J gene lost 0 bases, with 15 bases spanning the gap. CDR3 length: 16 residues.

This sequence joins TRBV28 and TRBJ1-3, with 8 bases identical to TRBD1. This CDR3 is 15 amino acids long. Germline lookup yields CDR1 MDHEN and CDR2 SYDVKM. J was trimmed by 3 bases and V by 3 bases; bases with no gene match: 4. CDR3 amino acids: CASSLNRGYGNTIYF. CDR3 bases: TGTGCCAGCAGTTTGAACAGGGGGTATGGAAACACCATATATTTT.

The V gene is TRBV28, the J gene TRBJ2-3, with TRBD2 identical over 9 bases. The germline V gene has CDR1 MDHEN and CDR2 SYDVKM. The CDR3 spans 17 residues. The V gene end was trimmed by 4 bases and the J gene end by 1 base; junction bases not matched to a gene: 9. The CDR3 here is CASSSPGGREGTDTQYF. Written as DNA, the CDR3 is TGTGCCAGCAGTTCCCCGGGCGGGAGGGAGGGCACAGATACGCAGTATTTT. Complete variable domain (other parts from reference TRBV28 and TRBJ2-3): DVKVTQSSRYLVKRTGEKVFLECVQDMDHENMFWYRQDPGLGLRLIYFSYDVKMKEKGDIPEGYSVSREKKERFSLILESASTNQTSMYLCASSSPGGREGTDTQYFGPGTRLTVL.

The chain uses TRBV29-1 and TRBJ1-2; D uncertain. Looked up from germline, CDR1 is SQVTM and CDR2 is ANQGSEA. CDR3 size: 11 residues. Trimming took off 4 bases at V and 8 bases at J, with 11 bases between the two ends. CDR3 DNA sequence: TGCAGCGTTGGGATGGAGGAAGGCTACACCTTC. This codes for CSVGMEEGYTF.